The 11 T cell receptor beta chains listed next were all sequenced from one sample in a study of T cells in Graves' hyperthyroidism and ophthalmopathy. Amplification yielded TCR beta CDR3 regions, with RNA transcripts as the source. Using the HTBI primer set, a first-round RT-PCR was run on the TCR CDR3. A single record per CDR3 protein comes from TCRdb applying MiXCR to the multiplex PCR reads. There are approximately 34,000 distinct CDR3 sequences in the sample; 45% to 55% occur only once, and roughly 25% lies in the top ten. What was sequenced was blood. These TCRs come from a woman in her forties with Graves' ophthalmopathy.

There are many counts of this clonotype. The chain uses TRBV20-1 and TRBJ1-1; D unclear. CDR1 DFQATT and CDR2 SNEGSKA come from the germline V gene (reference sequence). The CDR3 spans 12 residues. Trimming pared 6 bases from V and 2 bases from J, leaving 10 bases between. CDR3 bases: TGCAGTGCCTCCGACGGTAACACTGAAGCTTTCTTT. Its protein is CSASDGNTEAFF.

The CDR3 is CASRNGTGGSGANVLTF. As DNA, the CDR3 is TGTGCCAGCAGGAATGGGACAGGGGGCTCGGGGGCCAACGTCCTGACTTTC. This sequence joins TRBV6-5 and TRBJ2-6, with 12 bases aligning to TRBD1. CDR3 length: 17 residues. V dropped 6 bases and J dropped 4; count of bases not matched to a gene: 7. The germline gives CDR1 MNHEY, CDR2 SVGAGI.

As regards this clonotype: Here the CDR3 omits its conserved ending phenylalanine or tryptophan, so a read error is the likely source. Because the CDR3's place on the DNA is in doubt, the DNA is left out and the CDR3 is given as listed by TCRdb. V is TRBV7-9 and J is TRBJ1-6. Inclusive of both ends, the CDR3 amounts to 9 amino acids. Looked up from germline, CDR1 is SEHNR and CDR2 is FQNEAQ (reference sequence). The CDR3 here is CASSLDSYS.

A remark on this clonotype: This may arise from a read error, as a much more abundant clone is one base away. V is TRBV6-5 and J is TRBJ1-1, with D maybe TRBD1 (5 bases). Germline CDR1 and CDR2: MNHEY and SVGAGI. This CDR3 region has 17 residues. This CDR3 reads CASSSRVLRFMNTEVFF. DNA for the CDR3: TGTGCCAGCAGTTCCAGGGTTCTCAGATTTATGAACACTGAAGTTTTCTTT.

A remark on this clonotype: This clone may be a read error of a much larger clone one base away. The rearrangement links TRBV6-6 to TRBJ2-7; 7 nucleotides line up with TRBD1. CDR1 MNHNY and CDR2 SVGAGI come from the germline V gene (reference sequence). The CDR3 totals 16 residues. Trimming cost V 0 bases and J 0 bases; bases outside gene matches: 5. The CDR3 bases are TGTGCCAGCAGTTACTCTGGACAGGTTGTCTCCTACGAGCAGTACTTC. Protein: CASSYSGQVVSYEQYF.

This clonotype is labeled as medium-sized. V usage is TRBV9 and J usage is TRBJ2-7, with 9 positions matching TRBD2. CDR3 length: 13 amino acids. Trimming at V came to 0 bases and at J to 9 bases, leaving 4 bases not matched to a gene. The germline CDR1 and CDR2 sequences are SGDLS and YYNGEE. CDR3 sequence (DNA): TGTGCCAGCAGCGTAGAGGTAGCGGGAGCGCAGTACTTC. Protein sequence: CASSVEVAGAQYF.

There are many counts of this clonotype. The chain uses TRBV15 and TRBJ1-3, with unresolved D. The ends were cut back, 5 bases at V and 0 bases at J, with 11 bases in the middle. Germline assignment: CDR1 LNHNV and CDR2 YYDKDF (reference sequence). The CDR3 sequence is 15 residues long. The DNA for the CDR3 is TGTGCCACCAGCCCACGACTTATCTCTGGAAACACCATATATTTT. As protein: CATSPRLISGNTIYF.

This clonotype was seen ten or more times. The J gene is TRBJ1-2, the V gene TRBV5-6, with D perhaps TRBD1 (6 bases). The CDR3 is 17 residues long. Germline CDR1 and CDR2: SGHDT and YYEEEE. V gave up 1 base and J gave up 8 bases, with 24 bases separating them. The CDR3 protein is CASSLRVTGISAGGYTF. In nucleotides, the CDR3 is TGTGCCAGCAGCTTGAGGGTGACAGGAATATCTGCGGGAGGCTACACCTTC.

The V and J genes are TRBV7-2 and TRBJ2-1; 7 bases match TRBD1. This CDR3 spans 14 amino acids. V was pared by 6 bases and J by 5 bases, with 7 bases of the junction left unmatched. Germline CDR1 is SGHTA and CDR2 is FQGNSA. CDR3 in amino acids: CASSLRDSNNEQFF. The CDR3 DNA reads TGTGCCAGCAGTTTACGGGACAGCAACAATGAGCAGTTCTTC. The complete variable domain, with remaining parts taken from reference TRBV7-2 and TRBJ2-1, reads GAGVSQSPSNKVTEKGKDVELRCDPISGHTALYWYRQSLGQGLEFLIYFQGNSAPDKSGLPSDRFSAERTGGSVSTLTIQRTQQEDSAVYLCASSLRDSNNEQFFGPGTRLTVL.

This clonotype was counted at least ten times. J is TRBJ2-7 and V is TRBV6-1; D tentatively fits TRBD1 or TRBD2 (5 bases each). Germline values: CDR1 MNHNS, CDR2 SASEGT. This CDR3 has 13 residues. Deletions cut 1 base from V and 4 bases from J, with 8 bases between. The CDR3 DNA is TGTGCCAGCAGTGAAGAATGGGGGTACGAGCAGTACTTC. As protein: CASSEEWGYEQYF.

This chain joins TRBV24-1 and TRBJ2-5, with TRBD2 as a possible D gene (7 bases). Germline CDR1 is KGHDR and CDR2 is SFDVKD. V was shortened by 6 bases and J by 5 bases, with 15 bases between the two germline ends. The CDR3 extends over 14 amino acids. In DNA form, the CDR3 reads TGTGCCACCAGTCCGAGGGGGGGCCGTGAGACCCAGTACTTC. It specifies CATSPRGGRETQYF.